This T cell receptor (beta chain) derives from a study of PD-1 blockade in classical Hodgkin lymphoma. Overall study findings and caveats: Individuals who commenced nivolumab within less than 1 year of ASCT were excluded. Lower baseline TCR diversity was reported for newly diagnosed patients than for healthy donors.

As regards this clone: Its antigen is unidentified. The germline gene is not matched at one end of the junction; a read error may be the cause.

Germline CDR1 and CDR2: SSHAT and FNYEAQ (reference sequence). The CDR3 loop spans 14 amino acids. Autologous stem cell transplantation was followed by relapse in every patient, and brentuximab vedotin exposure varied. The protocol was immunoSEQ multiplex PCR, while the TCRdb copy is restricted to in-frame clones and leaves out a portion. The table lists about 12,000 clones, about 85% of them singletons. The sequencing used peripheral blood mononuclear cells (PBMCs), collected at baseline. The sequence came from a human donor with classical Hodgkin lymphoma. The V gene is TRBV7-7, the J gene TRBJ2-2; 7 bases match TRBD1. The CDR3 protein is CASSLGGSTGELFF. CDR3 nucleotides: TGTGCTAGCAGCTTAGGGGGCAGCACCGGGGAGCTGTTTTTT.